This is a list of T cell receptor beta chains from one sample in a study of control samples from healthy donors and cancer patients. Method: immunoSEQ multiplex PCR; TCRdb's copy keeps in-frame clones and lacks some. The sample holds 130,000 or so clones, 75% to 95% seen once. The sequencing sample was made of blood. The receptors here all came from a man younger than 35 in good health. The CDR3 runs from the conserved cysteine through the conserved F or W. Each record gives: CDR3 protein, V gene, J gene, clone size. Size tells how often a clone was seen (once, few, many) or the class of an expanded clone, and some rows leave it out.

cdr3_aa: CASSPSTGVYGYTF
v_call: TRBV7-2
j_call: TRBJ1-2
clone_size: .

cdr3_aa: CASSPAGQGTNYGYTF
v_call: TRBV9
j_call: TRBJ1-2
clone_size: .

cdr3_aa: CAWRGQGANYGYTF
v_call: TRBV30
j_call: TRBJ1-2
clone_size: few

cdr3_aa: CASSPNLGFEQYF
v_call: TRBV6-4
j_call: TRBJ2-7
clone_size: .

cdr3_aa: CASSLGGSGGAQYNEQFF
v_call: TRBV7-2
j_call: TRBJ2-1
clone_size: .

cdr3_aa: CASSPTGPGGYTF
v_call: TRBV7-2
j_call: TRBJ1-2
clone_size: .

cdr3_aa: CASSRRQSNQPQHF
v_call: TRBV6-5
j_call: TRBJ1-5
clone_size: .

cdr3_aa: CASSGGTRGGYTF
v_call: TRBV19
j_call: TRBJ1-2
clone_size: once

cdr3_aa: CASSLDFGALETQYF
v_call: TRBV7-6
j_call: TRBJ2-5
clone_size: .

cdr3_aa: CASSQARRIGETQYF
v_call: TRBV4-1
j_call: TRBJ2-5
clone_size: .

cdr3_aa: CASSSAGTAYEQYF
v_call: TRBV7-2
j_call: TRBJ2-7
clone_size: .

cdr3_aa: CASTPLGTGPSNTGELFF
v_call: TRBV3-1/TRBV3-2
j_call: TRBJ2-2
clone_size: .

cdr3_aa: CASRPWGDNSPLHF
v_call: TRBV28
j_call: TRBJ1-6
clone_size: once

cdr3_aa: CASSLEAGGNTGELFF
v_call: TRBV7-6
j_call: TRBJ2-2
clone_size: many

cdr3_aa: CASSPSAVFDSPLHF
v_call: TRBV5-5
j_call: TRBJ1-6
clone_size: .

cdr3_aa: CASSSTGSSEAFF
v_call: TRBV2
j_call: TRBJ1-1
clone_size: .

cdr3_aa: CASSEALTQGANLRNQPQHF
v_call: TRBV6-1
j_call: TRBJ1-5
clone_size: .

cdr3_aa: CASGATGTIEAFF
v_call: TRBV6-5
j_call: TRBJ1-1
clone_size: .

cdr3_aa: CASSWDMNTEAFF
v_call: TRBV12-3/TRBV12-4
j_call: TRBJ1-1
clone_size: .

cdr3_aa: CASRGLGQGVHEQYF
v_call: TRBV2
j_call: TRBJ2-7
clone_size: .

cdr3_aa: CASSLNSGVSTDTQYF
v_call: TRBV11-2
j_call: TRBJ2-3
clone_size: once

cdr3_aa: CASSLSGGAGETQYF
v_call: TRBV7-2
j_call: TRBJ2-5
clone_size: .

cdr3_aa: CASRTGGVSGNTIYF
v_call: TRBV6-5
j_call: TRBJ1-3
clone_size: .

cdr3_aa: CASSDQTYGYTF
v_call: TRBV6-6
j_call: TRBJ1-2
clone_size: once

cdr3_aa: CASSSLDRALNTEAFF
v_call: TRBV5-6
j_call: TRBJ1-1
clone_size: few

cdr3_aa: CASSLVWGPNTEAFF
v_call: TRBV7-2
j_call: TRBJ1-1
clone_size: .

cdr3_aa: CSAGLSEKLFF
v_call: TRBV20-1
j_call: TRBJ1-4
clone_size: .

cdr3_aa: CASSQYIDSRSKAFF
v_call: TRBV11-2
j_call: TRBJ1-1
clone_size: .

cdr3_aa: CASSSARDYSNQPQHF
v_call: TRBV5-6
j_call: TRBJ1-5
clone_size: .

cdr3_aa: CASSGDRVETQYF
v_call: TRBV12-3/TRBV12-4
j_call: TRBJ2-5
clone_size: .

cdr3_aa: CASSPGEGTYGYTF
v_call: TRBV6-6
j_call: TRBJ1-2
clone_size: .

cdr3_aa: CASSITTAWDLLRYGYTF
v_call: TRBV19
j_call: TRBJ1-2
clone_size: .

cdr3_aa: CASSPSSGEKYNEQFF
v_call: TRBV7-9
j_call: TRBJ2-1
clone_size: .

cdr3_aa: CASSLLRQDTNSNYGYTF
v_call: TRBV7-9
j_call: TRBJ1-2
clone_size: .

cdr3_aa: CASSSRGGPFNYGYTF
v_call: TRBV7-3
j_call: TRBJ1-2
clone_size: .

cdr3_aa: CAISESSGRGDGETQYF
v_call: TRBV10-3
j_call: TRBJ2-5
clone_size: .

cdr3_aa: CASSLDSGRTYEQYF
v_call: TRBV7-2
j_call: TRBJ2-7
clone_size: .

cdr3_aa: CASRDNYRGYGYTF
v_call: TRBV6-5
j_call: TRBJ1-2
clone_size: .

cdr3_aa: CASSITGEEAFF
v_call: TRBV7-9
j_call: TRBJ1-1
clone_size: .

cdr3_aa: CASSGQGLPPLHF
v_call: TRBV6-5
j_call: TRBJ1-6
clone_size: once

cdr3_aa: CASSVDRQVPYNEQFF
v_call: TRBV9
j_call: TRBJ2-1
clone_size: .

cdr3_aa: CASSSTGPGELFF
v_call: TRBV7-3
j_call: TRBJ2-2
clone_size: .

cdr3_aa: CASSLDEVAEAFF
v_call: TRBV7-9
j_call: TRBJ1-1
clone_size: .

cdr3_aa: CASSTPPPGNEKLFF
v_call: TRBV7-9
j_call: TRBJ1-4
clone_size: .

cdr3_aa: CASSPFTRNEQYF
v_call: TRBV5-1
j_call: TRBJ2-7
clone_size: .

cdr3_aa: CASSYVQAGQPQHF
v_call: TRBV6-2/TRBV6-3
j_call: TRBJ1-5
clone_size: .

cdr3_aa: CASNRGAPNTGELFF
v_call: TRBV27
j_call: TRBJ2-2
clone_size: once

cdr3_aa: CAILSGMNTEAFF
v_call: TRBV10-3
j_call: TRBJ1-1
clone_size: .

cdr3_aa: CASSSLQGDYGYTF
v_call: TRBV5-1
j_call: TRBJ1-2
clone_size: .

cdr3_aa: CASSFGTDGGDEKLFF
v_call: TRBV5-1
j_call: TRBJ1-4
clone_size: .